This TCR beta chain stems from a study of tumor-infiltrating lymphocytes in primary liver carcinoma. Study-wide results and caveats: The study found a significantly higher top-250-clone fraction in tumors than in blood (p = 0.039). Lower overlap was observed for tumor-adjacent and tumor-blood pairs relative to tumor region pairs.

From 20-30 mg of unsorted bulk tissue, DNA and RNA were co-extracted together. All patients had surgically resected primary liver carcinoma. These patients lived with chronic HBV infection and had never been treated. Germline-derived CDR1 and CDR2 are SQVTM and ANQGSEA. The CDR3 sequence is 12 residues long. Deletions cut 6 bases from V and 9 bases from J, with 14 bases between. Of note for this clonotype: Its antigen is still unknown.

Total RNA amounting to 500 ng was the source from which TCR beta cDNA was made with a constant-region primer. Three nested multiplex PCR rounds, a slightly modified ARM-PCR, produced the libraries for TCR beta. A C-beta reverse primer and TRBV1-TRBV30 forward primers served in each of the first two PCR rounds, at approximately 10 cycles apiece. One entry per CDR3 protein results from TCRdb running MiXCR on the multiplex PCR reads. The table includes tens of thousands of distinct CDR3 sequences, approximately 76% detected once. The sample comprised liver tumor tissue from sampling region 3. Subset meaning: tumor region T3, left-lateral pole. The source is a woman in her twenties or thirties with primary liver carcinoma and hepatitis B virus infection. V usage is TRBV29-1 and J usage is TRBJ2-2, with unresolved D. The chain's CDR3 is CSVKLDTRELFF. The CDR3 DNA sequence: TGCAGCGTGAAACTGGATACGAGGGAGCTGTTTTTT.